Each of the 20 T cell receptor beta chains below was sequenced from the same sample in a study of cytomegalovirus exposure and HLA in healthy donors. TCRdb's copy holds only in-frame clones and misses some; the assay was immunoSEQ multiplex PCR. The repertoire consists of more than 300,000 clones, with 70% to 90% occurring once and the leading ten covering more than 0.8%. Sequenced input: PBMCs. These receptors came from a woman younger than 35 in good health and CMV-seronegative.

The rearrangement joins TRBV7-2 to TRBJ2-3; TRBD2 aligns across 7 bases. V dropped 0 bases and J dropped 2; count of bases not matched to a gene: 5. Germline V gene sequence: CDR1 SGHTA, CDR2 FQGNSA. The CDR3 runs 16 residues. CDR3 in amino acids: CASSLAGEGNTDTQYF. The DNA of the CDR3 is TGTGCCAGCAGCTTAGCCGGGGAGGGGAACACAGATACGCAGTATTTT.

The rearrangement links TRBV5-1 to TRBJ2-1; 12 bases are a match to TRBD2. Germline V gene sequence: CDR1 SGHRS, CDR2 YFSETQ. The V and J ends lost 5 bases and 3 bases, in that order; junction bases with no gene match: 6. The CDR3 has 16 amino acids. CDR3 amino acids: CASRHGTSGLYNEQFF. CDR3 coding DNA: TGCGCCAGCAGACACGGGACTAGCGGGCTCTACAATGAGCAGTTCTTC.

The chain is built from TRBV15 and TRBJ1-2, with TRBD1 as a possible D gene (6 bases). From germline, CDR1 is LNHNV and CDR2 YYDKDF (reference sequence). The CDR3 has 14 residues. V was shortened by 2 bases and J by 5 bases, with 12 bases between the two germline ends. CDR3 coding DNA: TGTGCCACCAGCAGACAGACAGGCCATTATGGCTACACCTTC. Protein product: CATSRQTGHYGYTF.

This sequence joins TRBV5-4 and TRBJ2-5, with TRBD2 matching over 8 bases. CDR3 length: 19 amino acids. Germline CDR1 reads SGHNT; CDR2 reads YYREEE (reference sequence). The V segment lost 3 bases and the J segment 4 bases; nucleotides outside the gene matches: 20. The DNA of the CDR3 is TGTGCCAGCAGCTCCCCCTCGGCCTACGGGACTAGTAGCGGAGAGACCCAGTACTTC. This sequence encodes CASSSPSAYGTSSGETQYF.

The table lists this clone with a count of one. The V and J genes are TRBV10-3 and TRBJ1-2; 9 nucleotides match TRBD1. The junction had 3 bases not matched to a gene; V was cut back by 4 bases and J by 3 bases. The V gene's germline CDR1 is ENHRY and CDR2 SYGVKD. CDR3 size: 14 residues. As DNA, the CDR3 is TGTGCCATCAGTGTACAGGGGGCAGACTATGGCTACACCTTC. Protein: CAISVQGADYGYTF.

This rearrangement joins TRBV4-3 to TRBJ2-2; 7 bases map to TRBD1. Looked up from germline, CDR1 is LGHNA and CDR2 is YSLEER. V was clipped by 6 bases and J by 0 bases; unmatched bases: 4. This CDR3 has 15 residues. The CDR3: CASRKQGTNTGELFF. Here the CDR3 DNA reads TGCGCCAGCAGAAAACAGGGGACGAACACCGGGGAGCTGTTTTTT.

The chain employs TRBV9 and TRBJ2-7; 10 bases fit TRBD1. J was trimmed by 7 bases and V by 2 bases; bases with no gene match: 9. Germline V CDR1 and CDR2: SGDLS, YYNGEE. The CDR3 consists of 15 residues. The CDR3 nucleotides read TGTGCCAGCAGCGTGAGGACAGGGGGATTCGAAGAGCAGTACTTC. It encodes CASSVRTGGFEEQYF.

Turning to this clone: This CDR3 is also generated by other DNA sequences in the sample. The rearrangement uses TRBV9 and TRBJ2-7, with 7 bases matching TRBD2. CDR3 length equals 14 residues. V gave up 0 bases and J gave up 1 base; unmatched junction bases: 1. Germline V gives CDR1 SGDLS, CDR2 YYNGEE. Written as DNA, the CDR3 is TGTGCCAGCAGCGTAGGCGGGAGTTCCTACGAGCAGTACTTC. It yields the protein CASSVGGSSYEQYF.

The chain employs TRBV11-1 and TRBJ1-2; D perhaps matches TRBD1 (5 bases). The CDR3 extends over 13 amino acids. V was shortened by 4 bases and J by 6 bases, with 12 bases between the two germline ends. Germline CDR1 SGHAT, CDR2 FQDESV (reference sequence). The CDR3: CASSYDSVNGYTF. CDR3 nucleotide sequence: TGTGCCAGCAGCTACGACAGTGTCAATGGCTACACCTTC.

This clone was detected only a few times. This chain links TRBV7-6 with TRBJ1-4; TRBD1 aligns across 8 bases. V gave up 8 bases and J gave up 0 bases; unmatched junction bases: 5. The V gene's germline CDR1 is SGHVS and CDR2 FNYEAQ. The CDR3 has 15 residues. CDR3 protein: CASSRTGTTNEKLFF. CDR3 bases: TGTGCCAGCTCCCGGACAGGGACAACTAATGAAAAACTGTTTTTT. The complete variable domain, with remaining parts taken from reference TRBV7-6 and TRBJ1-4, reads GAGVSQSPRYKVTKRGQDVALRCDPISGHVSLYWYRQALGQGPEFLTYFNYEAQQDKSGLPNDRFSAERPEGSISTLTIQRTEQRDSAMYRCASSRTGTTNEKLFFGSGTQLSVL.

The rearrangement links TRBV18 to TRBJ2-7; 8 bases agree with TRBD1. Trimming cost V 6 bases and J 4 bases; bases outside gene matches: 8. Germline-derived CDR1 and CDR2 are KGHSH and LQKENI. The CDR3 has 14 amino acids. For the CDR3, the DNA is TGTGCCAGCTCCTCGGGACAGGACCCGTACGAGCAGTACTTC. This gives the protein CASSSGQDPYEQYF. The full variable domain, rest sourced from reference TRBV18 and TRBJ2-7, is NAGVMQNPRHLVRRRGQEARLRCSPMKGHSHVYWYRQLPEEGLKFMVYLQKENIIDESGMPKERFSAEFPKEGPSILRIQQVVRGDSAAYFCASSSGQDPYEQYFGPGTRLTVT.

This clone was detected only once. This chain links TRBV27 with TRBJ2-3; 9 bases fit TRBD2. Unmatched junction bases numbered 9, after V lost 8 bases and J lost 6 bases. The germline gives CDR1 MNHEY, CDR2 SMNVEV (reference sequence). The CDR3 is 14 amino acids. The CDR3 loop is CASAGLAEGDTQYF. CDR3 DNA sequence: TGTGCCAGCGCGGGACTAGCCGAGGGGGATACGCAGTATTTT.

The rearrangement joins TRBV5-1 to TRBJ2-7; 7 nucleotides align to TRBD1. V lost 4 bases, J lost 5 bases, and 12 bases stayed unmatched. This CDR3 region has 15 residues. Germline-derived CDR1 and CDR2 are SGHRS and YFSETQ. CDR3 amino acids: CASSPSGNRGNEQYF. The CDR3 DNA is TGCGCCAGCAGCCCATCCGGGAACAGGGGCAACGAGCAGTACTTC.

The V gene is TRBV7-7, the J gene TRBJ1-1, with 12 nucleotides matching TRBD1. The trim removed 4 bases at V and 5 bases at J, leaving 5 bases unmatched. Germline-derived CDR1 and CDR2 are SSHAT and FNYEAQ (reference sequence). CDR3 length: 15 amino acids. DNA of the CDR3: TGTGCCAGCAGCTGGGACAGGGGGCGCCGTACTGAAGCTTTCTTT. This codes for CASSWDRGRRTEAFF. The full variable domain, in which reference TRBV7-7 and TRBJ1-1 provide the parts outside the CDR3, is GAGVSQSPRYKVTKRGQDVTLRCDPISSHATLYWYQQALGQGPEFLTYFNYEAQPDKSGLPSDRFSAERPEGSISTLTIQRTEQRDSAMYRCASSWDRGRRTEAFFGQGTRLTVV.

This clone appeared a few times. The chain uses TRBV4-3 and TRBJ2-7; D is possibly TRBD2 (5 bases). The CDR3 extends over 14 amino acids. Germline V CDR1 and CDR2: LGHNA, YSLEER. Trimming pared 0 bases from V and 7 bases from J, leaving 13 bases between. The CDR3 DNA is TGCGCCAGCAGCCAAGAAGACCACTCGGGGGAGCAGTACTTC. Protein product: CASSQEDHSGEQYF.

This rearrangement joins TRBV11-2 to TRBJ1-1, with D perhaps TRBD1 (6 bases). Germline values: CDR1 SGHAT, CDR2 FQNNGV. The V and J ends lost 1 base and 0 bases respectively, with 9 bases between them. The CDR3 spans 15 residues. The CDR3: CASSLAGQMNTEAFF. The CDR3 DNA reads TGTGCCAGCAGCTTAGCAGGACAGATGAACACTGAAGCTTTCTTT.

The J gene is TRBJ1-1, the V gene TRBV7-2, with 7 bases matching TRBD1. The V gene end was trimmed by 5 bases and the J gene end by 11 bases; junction bases not matched to a gene: 8. Germline lookup yields CDR1 SGHTA and CDR2 FQGNSA. This CDR3 is 12 amino acids long. In DNA form, the CDR3 reads TGTGCCAGCAGCCCCCGACAGGGAAGGGCTTTCTTT. It codes for CASSPRQGRAFF. The entire variable domain, with the rest obtained from reference TRBV7-2 and TRBJ1-1, is as follows: GAGVSQSPSNKVTEKGKDVELRCDPISGHTALYWYRQSLGQGLEFLIYFQGNSAPDKSGLPSDRFSAERTGGSVSTLTIQRTQQEDSAVYLCASSPRQGRAFFGQGTRLTVV.

V usage is TRBV7-2 and J usage is TRBJ1-2; weak D call: TRBD1 (5 bases). The germline V gene encodes CDR1 SGHTA and CDR2 FQGNSA. Between the trimmed V and J ends, which lost 5 bases and 5 bases, there was a span of 12 bases. The CDR3 loop spans 13 amino acids. CDR3 sequence: CASSGRGVYGYTF. The CDR3 bases are TGTGCCAGCAGCGGCCGGGGGGTATATGGCTACACCTTC.

V is TRBV29-1 and J is TRBJ2-3, with 9 bases that match TRBD2. The CDR3 has 14 amino acids. After removal of 5 bases from V and 1 base from J, the junction contained 4 bases not matched to a gene. Looked up from germline, CDR1 is SQVTM and CDR2 is ANQGSEA. The CDR3: CSVLAGKGTDTQYF. The CDR3 nucleotides are TGCAGCGTTCTAGCGGGAAAAGGCACAGATACGCAGTATTTT.

The V and J genes are TRBV5-6 and TRBJ1-1; D unresolved. Germline V gene sequence: CDR1 SGHDT, CDR2 YYEEEE. The V and J ends lost 0 bases and 0 bases respectively, with 9 bases between them. This CDR3 contains 15 residues. The CDR3 DNA is TGTGCCAGCAGCTTGGACCCTATGATGAACACTGAAGCTTTCTTT. It is translated as CASSLDPMMNTEAFF.